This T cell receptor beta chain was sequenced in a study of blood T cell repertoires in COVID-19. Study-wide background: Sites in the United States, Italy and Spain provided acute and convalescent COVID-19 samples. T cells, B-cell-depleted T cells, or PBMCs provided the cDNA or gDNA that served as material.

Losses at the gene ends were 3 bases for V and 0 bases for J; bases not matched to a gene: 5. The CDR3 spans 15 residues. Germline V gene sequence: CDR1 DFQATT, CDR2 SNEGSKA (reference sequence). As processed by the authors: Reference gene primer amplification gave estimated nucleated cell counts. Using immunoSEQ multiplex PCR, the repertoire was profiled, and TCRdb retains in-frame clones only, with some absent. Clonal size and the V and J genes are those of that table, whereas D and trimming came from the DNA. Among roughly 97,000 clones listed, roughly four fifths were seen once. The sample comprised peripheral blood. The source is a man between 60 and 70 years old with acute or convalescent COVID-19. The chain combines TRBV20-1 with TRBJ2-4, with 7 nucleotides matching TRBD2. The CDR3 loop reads CSASPSGLAKNIQYF. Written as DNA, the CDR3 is TGCAGTGCTAGTCCTAGCGGCTTAGCCAAAAACATTCAGTACTTC.